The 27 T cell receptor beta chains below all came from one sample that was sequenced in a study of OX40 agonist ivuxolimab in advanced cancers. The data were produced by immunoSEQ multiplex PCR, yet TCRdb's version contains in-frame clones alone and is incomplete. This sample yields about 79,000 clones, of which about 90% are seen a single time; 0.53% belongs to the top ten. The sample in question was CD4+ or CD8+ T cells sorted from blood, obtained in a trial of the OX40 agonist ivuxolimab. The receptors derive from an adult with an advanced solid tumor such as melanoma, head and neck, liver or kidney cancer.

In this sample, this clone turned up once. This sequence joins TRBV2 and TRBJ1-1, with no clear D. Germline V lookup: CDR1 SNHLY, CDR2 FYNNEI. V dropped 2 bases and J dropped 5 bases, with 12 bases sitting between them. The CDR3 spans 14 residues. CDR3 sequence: CASSETSQWTEAFF. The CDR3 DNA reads TGTGCCAGCAGTGAAACGTCCCAGTGGACTGAAGCTTTCTTT. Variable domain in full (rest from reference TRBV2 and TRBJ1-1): EPEVTQTPSHQVTQMGQEVILRCVPISNHLYFYWYRQILGQKVEFLVSFYNNEISEKSEIFDDQFSVERPDGSNFTLKIRSTKLEDSAMYFCASSETSQWTEAFFGQGTRLTVV.

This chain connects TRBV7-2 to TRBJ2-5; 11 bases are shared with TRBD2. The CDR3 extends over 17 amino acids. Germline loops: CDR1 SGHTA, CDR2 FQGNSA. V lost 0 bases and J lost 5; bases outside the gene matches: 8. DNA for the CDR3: TGTGCCAGCAGCTTAGCTAGCGGGAGGGCCAGCGAGGAGACCCAGTACTTC. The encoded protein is CASSLASGRASEETQYF. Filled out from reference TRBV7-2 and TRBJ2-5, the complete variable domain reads GAGVSQSPSNKVTEKGKDVELRCDPISGHTALYWYRQSLGQGLEFLIYFQGNSAPDKSGLPSDRFSAERTGGSVSTLTIQRTQQEDSAVYLCASSLASGRASEETQYFGPGTRLLVL.

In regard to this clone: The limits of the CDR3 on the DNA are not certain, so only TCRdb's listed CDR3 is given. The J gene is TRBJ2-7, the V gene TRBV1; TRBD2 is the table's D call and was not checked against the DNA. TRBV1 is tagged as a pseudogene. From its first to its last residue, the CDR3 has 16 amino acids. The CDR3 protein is CTSTPFVAGGSYEQYF.

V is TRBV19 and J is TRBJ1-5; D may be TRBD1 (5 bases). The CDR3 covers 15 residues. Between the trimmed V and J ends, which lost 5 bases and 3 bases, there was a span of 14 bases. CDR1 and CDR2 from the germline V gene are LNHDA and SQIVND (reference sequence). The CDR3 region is CASSARVQDNQPQHF. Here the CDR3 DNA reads TGTGCCAGTAGTGCCAGGGTCCAGGACAATCAGCCCCAGCATTTT.

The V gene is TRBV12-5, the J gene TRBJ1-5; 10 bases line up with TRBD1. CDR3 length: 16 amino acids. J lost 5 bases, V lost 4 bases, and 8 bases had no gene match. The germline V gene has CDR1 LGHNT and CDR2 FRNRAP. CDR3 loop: CASGSPGQGMDQPQHF. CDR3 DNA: TGTGCTAGTGGTTCACCGGGACAGGGGATGGATCAGCCCCAGCATTTT.

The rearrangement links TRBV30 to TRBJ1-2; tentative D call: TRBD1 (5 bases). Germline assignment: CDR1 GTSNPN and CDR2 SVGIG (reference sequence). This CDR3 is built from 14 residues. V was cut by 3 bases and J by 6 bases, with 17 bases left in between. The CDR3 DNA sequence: TGTGCCTGGAGCCAAATGGGGGACTTTGATGGCTACACCTTC. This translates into CAWSQMGDFDGYTF. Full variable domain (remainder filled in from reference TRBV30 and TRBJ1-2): SQTIHQWPATLVQPVGSPLSLECTVEGTSNPNLYWYRQAAGRGLQLLFYSVGIGQISSEVPQNLSASRPQDRQFILSSKKLLLSDSGFYLCAWSQMGDFDGYTFGSGTRLTVV.

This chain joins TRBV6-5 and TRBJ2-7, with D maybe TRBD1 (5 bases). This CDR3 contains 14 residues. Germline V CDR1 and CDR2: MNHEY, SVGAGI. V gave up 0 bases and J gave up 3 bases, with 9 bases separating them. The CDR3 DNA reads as TGTGCCAGCAGTTACTCTAGGGGTCGCTACGAGCAGTACTTC. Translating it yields CASSYSRGRYEQYF.

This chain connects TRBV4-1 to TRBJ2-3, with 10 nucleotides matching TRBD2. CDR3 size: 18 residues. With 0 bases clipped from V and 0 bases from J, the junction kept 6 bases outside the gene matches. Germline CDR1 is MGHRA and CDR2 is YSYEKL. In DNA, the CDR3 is TGCGCCAGCAGCCAAGAATTAGCGGGAGGCCAAAGCACAGATACGCAGTATTTT. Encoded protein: CASSQELAGGQSTDTQYF.

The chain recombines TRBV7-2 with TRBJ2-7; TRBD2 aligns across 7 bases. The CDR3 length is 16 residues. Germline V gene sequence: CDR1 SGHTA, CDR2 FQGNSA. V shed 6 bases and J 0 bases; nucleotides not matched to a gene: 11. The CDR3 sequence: CASSLGGVMSSYEQYF. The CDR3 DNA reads TGTGCCAGCAGTCTTGGGGGGGTGATGTCCTCCTACGAGCAGTACTTC.

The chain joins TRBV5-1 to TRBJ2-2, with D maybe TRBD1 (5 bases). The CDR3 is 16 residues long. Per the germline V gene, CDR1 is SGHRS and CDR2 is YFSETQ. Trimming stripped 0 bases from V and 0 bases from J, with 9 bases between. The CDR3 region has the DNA TGCGCCAGCAGCTTGGAGGGGCAATCGAACACCGGGGAGCTGTTTTTT. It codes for CASSLEGQSNTGELFF. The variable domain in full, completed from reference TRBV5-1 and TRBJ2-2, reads KAGVTQTPRYLIKTRGQQVTLSCSPISGHRSVSWYQQTPGQGLQFLFEYFSETQRNKGNFPGRFSGRQFSNSRSEMNVSTLELGDSALYLCASSLEGQSNTGELFFGEGSRLTVL.

CDR3 DNA: TGTGCCAGCAGCTTTACTAGCGGGAGACGGGAGACCCAGTACTTC. Translated: CASSFTSGRRETQYF. The chain joins TRBV7-3 to TRBJ2-5; 11 bases agree with TRBD2. The length of the CDR3 is 15 residues. Germline V lookup: CDR1 SGHTA, CDR2 FQGTGA. V lost 3 bases to trimming and J lost 5 bases; unmatched junction nucleotides: 5.

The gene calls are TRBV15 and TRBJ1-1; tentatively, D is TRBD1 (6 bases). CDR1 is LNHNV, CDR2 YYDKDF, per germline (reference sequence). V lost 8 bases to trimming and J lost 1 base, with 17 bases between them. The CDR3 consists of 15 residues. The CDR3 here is CATHTGILANTEAFF. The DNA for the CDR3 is TGTGCCACCCATACAGGGATCTTAGCGAACACTGAAGCTTTCTTT.

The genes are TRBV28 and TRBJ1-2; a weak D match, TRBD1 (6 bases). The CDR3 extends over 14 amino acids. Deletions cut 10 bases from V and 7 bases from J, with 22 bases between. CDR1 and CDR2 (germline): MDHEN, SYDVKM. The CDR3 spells CATYGHRERGGYTF. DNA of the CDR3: TGTGCCACCTACGGCCACAGGGAAAGAGGTGGCTACACCTTC.

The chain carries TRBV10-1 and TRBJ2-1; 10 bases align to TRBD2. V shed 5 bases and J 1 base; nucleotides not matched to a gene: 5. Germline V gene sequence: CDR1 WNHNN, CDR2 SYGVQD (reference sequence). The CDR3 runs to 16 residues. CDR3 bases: TGCGCCAGCAGTTACGTTAGCGGGAGGTCCTACAATGAGCAGTTCTTC. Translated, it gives CASSYVSGRSYNEQFF.

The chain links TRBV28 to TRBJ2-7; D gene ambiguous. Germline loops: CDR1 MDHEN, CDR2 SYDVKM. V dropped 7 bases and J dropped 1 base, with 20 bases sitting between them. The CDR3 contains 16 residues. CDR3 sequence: CASTPTGPLPSYEQYF. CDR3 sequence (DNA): TGTGCCAGCACCCCAACCGGACCGCTCCCATCCTACGAGCAGTACTTC. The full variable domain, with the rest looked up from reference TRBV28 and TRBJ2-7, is DVKVTQSSRYLVKRTGEKVFLECVQDMDHENMFWYRQDPGLGLRLIYFSYDVKMKEKGDIPEGYSVSREKKERFSLILESASTNQTSMYLCASTPTGPLPSYEQYFGPGTRLTVT.

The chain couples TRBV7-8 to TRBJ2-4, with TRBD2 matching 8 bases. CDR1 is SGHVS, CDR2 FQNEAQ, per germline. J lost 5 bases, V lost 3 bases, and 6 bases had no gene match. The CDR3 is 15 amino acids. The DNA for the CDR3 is TGTGCCAGCAGCTTCGTCAGCGGGAGCGAAAACATTCAGTACTTC. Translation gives CASSFVSGSENIQYF.

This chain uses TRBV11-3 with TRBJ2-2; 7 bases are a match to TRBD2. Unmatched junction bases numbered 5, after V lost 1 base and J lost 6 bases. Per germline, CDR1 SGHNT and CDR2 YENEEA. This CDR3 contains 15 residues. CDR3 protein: CASSLGGGPSGELFF. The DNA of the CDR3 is TGTGCCAGCAGCTTAGGGGGAGGGCCTTCCGGGGAGCTGTTTTTT.

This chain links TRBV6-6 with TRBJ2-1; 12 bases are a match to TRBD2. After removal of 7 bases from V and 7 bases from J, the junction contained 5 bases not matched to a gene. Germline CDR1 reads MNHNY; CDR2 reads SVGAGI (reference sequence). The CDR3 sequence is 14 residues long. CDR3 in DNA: TGTGCCAGCAAGACTAGCGGGAGCGGTAATGAGCAGTTCTTC. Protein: CASKTSGSGNEQFF.

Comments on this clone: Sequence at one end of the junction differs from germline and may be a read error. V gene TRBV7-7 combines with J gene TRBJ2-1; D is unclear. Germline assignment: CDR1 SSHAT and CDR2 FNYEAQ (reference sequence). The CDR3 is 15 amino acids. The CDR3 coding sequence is TGTGCTAGCAGCTTATCGCGGACCTCCTACAATGAGCAGTTCTTC. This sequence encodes CASSLSRTSYNEQFF.

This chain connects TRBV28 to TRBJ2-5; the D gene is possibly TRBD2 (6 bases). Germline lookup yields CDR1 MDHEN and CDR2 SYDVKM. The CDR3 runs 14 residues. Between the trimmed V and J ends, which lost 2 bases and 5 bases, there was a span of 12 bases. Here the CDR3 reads CASSLGGNFETQYF. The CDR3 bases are TGTGCCAGCAGTTTAGGCGGGAACTTTGAGACCCAGTACTTC.

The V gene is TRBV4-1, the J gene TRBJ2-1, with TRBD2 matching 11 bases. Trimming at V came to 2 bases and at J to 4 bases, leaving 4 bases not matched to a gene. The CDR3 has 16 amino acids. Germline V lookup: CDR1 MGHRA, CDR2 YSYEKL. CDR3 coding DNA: TGCGCCAGCAGCCAATATGGGACTAGCGGTTACAATGAGCAGTTCTTC. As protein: CASSQYGTSGYNEQFF.

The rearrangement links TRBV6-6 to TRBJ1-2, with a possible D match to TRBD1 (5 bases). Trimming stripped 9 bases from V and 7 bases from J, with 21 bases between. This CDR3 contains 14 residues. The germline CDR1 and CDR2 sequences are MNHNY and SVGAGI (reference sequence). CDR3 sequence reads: CASSLTEPWGGYTF. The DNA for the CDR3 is TGTGCCAGTTCCCTGACAGAGCCTTGGGGTGGCTACACCTTC.

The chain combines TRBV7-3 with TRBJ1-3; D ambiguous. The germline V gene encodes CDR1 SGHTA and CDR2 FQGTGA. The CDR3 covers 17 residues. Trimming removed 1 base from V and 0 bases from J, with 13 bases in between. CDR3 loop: CASSLKERVSSGNTIYF. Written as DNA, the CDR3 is TGTGCCAGCAGCTTAAAAGAACGGGTCAGCTCTGGAAACACCATATATTTT.

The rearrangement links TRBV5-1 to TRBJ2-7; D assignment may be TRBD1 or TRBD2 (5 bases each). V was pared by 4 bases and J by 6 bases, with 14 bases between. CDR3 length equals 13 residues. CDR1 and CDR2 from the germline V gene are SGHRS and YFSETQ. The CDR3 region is CASSVFQGAEQYF. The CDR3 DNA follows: TGCGCCAGCAGCGTCTTTCAGGGAGCCGAGCAGTACTTC.

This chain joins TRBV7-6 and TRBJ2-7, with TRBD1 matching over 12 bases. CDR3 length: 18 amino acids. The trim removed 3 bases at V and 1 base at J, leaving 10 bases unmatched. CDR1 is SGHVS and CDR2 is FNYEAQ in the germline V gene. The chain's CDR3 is CASSLLPRDRGRSYEQYF. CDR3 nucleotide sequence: TGTGCCAGCAGCTTGCTTCCCCGGGACAGGGGGCGGTCCTACGAGCAGTACTTC.

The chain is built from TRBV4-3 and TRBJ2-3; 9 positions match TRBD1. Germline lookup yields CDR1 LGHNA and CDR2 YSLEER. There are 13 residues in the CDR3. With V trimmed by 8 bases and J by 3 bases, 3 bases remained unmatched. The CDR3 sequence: CASGQGYTDTQYF. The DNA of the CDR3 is TGCGCCAGCGGACAGGGGTATACAGATACGCAGTATTTT.

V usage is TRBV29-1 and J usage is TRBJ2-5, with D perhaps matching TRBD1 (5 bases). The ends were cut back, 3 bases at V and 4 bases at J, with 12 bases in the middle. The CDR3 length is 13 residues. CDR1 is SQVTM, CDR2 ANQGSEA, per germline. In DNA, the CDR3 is TGCAGCGTTGATAAAGGGGTGGGAGAGACCCAGTACTTC. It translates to CSVDKGVGETQYF.